A single TCR beta chain is shown here with its context. What it binds is not known. Profiling relied on immunoSEQ multiplex PCR, and the TCRdb table lists in-frame clones only, not all of them. Counted here are about 100,000 clones, 80% to 95% occurring once; the ten biggest clones make up about 2.6%. The entry originates in a study of siplizumab effects on memory and regulatory T cells. Study-level results: Naive T cells, seemingly more diverse than memory cells, seemed major alloresponse contributors.

Sequencing input: CD4+ T cells sorted from blood. The sequence was collected from a human donor in good health. Some clones in this sample may be carry-over from other donors' samples.

CDR3 DNA: TGTGCCAGCAGCGTAGCTCTCAGAAACTATGGCTACACCTTC. This gives the protein CASSVALRNYGYTF. The chain couples TRBV9 to TRBJ1-2; D is unresolved. This CDR3 contains 14 residues. V was clipped by 0 bases and J by 2 bases, with 8 bases between them. Germline-derived CDR1 and CDR2 are SGDLS and YYNGEE.